The next 7 T cell receptor beta chains were all read from a single sample in a study of human T cells and chemical hapten exposure. From whole blood left unfractionated, total RNA was extracted. TCRdb re-analysed the 5' RACE reads in MiXCR, keeping a single row per CDR3 protein. The sample includes under 85,000 distinct CDR3 sequences, more than 7% of them seen just once. These receptors came from a male donor in good health.

The sample holds many counts of this clonotype. V is TRBV29-1 and J is TRBJ2-5; weak D call: TRBD1 (6 bases). V was clipped by 7 bases and J by 5 bases, with 14 bases between them. Germline CDR1 is SQVTM and CDR2 is ANQGSEA. CDR3 length: 12 residues. CDR3 protein: CSAKMGAETQYF. Written as DNA, the CDR3 is TGCAGCGCCAAAATGGGGGCCGAGACCCAGTACTTC. The whole variable domain, remainder taken from reference TRBV29-1 and TRBJ2-5, is SAVISQKPSRDICQRGTSLTIQCQVDSQVTMMFWYRQQPGQSLTLIATANQGSEATYESGFVIDKFPISRPNLTFSTLTVSNMSPEDSSIYLCSAKMGAETQYFGPGTRLLVL.

For this clonotype: A read error may explain this, as a much larger clone is one base away. The chain employs TRBV7-2 and TRBJ2-7; D tentatively fits TRBD1 or TRBD2 (5 bases each). CDR1 and CDR2 from the germline V gene are SGHTA and FQGNSA. This CDR3 comprises 12 residues. V lost 5 bases and J 7 bases, leaving 12 bases between the germline ends. CDR3 region: CASSIRWGEQYF. Here the CDR3 DNA reads TGTGCCAGCAGCATCCGGTGGGGGGAGCAGTACTTC.

The chain recombines TRBV5-1 with TRBJ1-1; D gene uncertain. CDR1 is SGHRS, CDR2 YFSETQ, per germline. This CDR3 contains 15 residues. V was trimmed by 4 bases and J by 2 bases, leaving 15 bases between them. The CDR3 DNA sequence: TGCGCCAGCAGCCTCACCCGTTCGGGCAACACTGAAGCTTTCTTT. It is translated as CASSLTRSGNTEAFF.

The gene calls are TRBV11-1 and TRBJ2-7; D uncertain. The germline CDR1 and CDR2 sequences are SGHAT and FQDESV (reference sequence). The CDR3 loop spans 14 amino acids. V lost 1 base, J lost 0 bases, and 7 bases lay in between. CDR3 bases: TGTGCCAGCAGCTTAGACTTCGGCTCCTACGAGCAGTACTTC. Its translation: CASSLDFGSYEQYF.

This clonotype has only a few counts. J is TRBJ2-3 and V is TRBV12-3 or TRBV12-4, with D perhaps being TRBD1 or TRBD2 (5 bases each). CDR3 length: 16 amino acids. V was pared by 10 bases and J by 5 bases, with 25 bases between. CDR3: CATLDIGTPRGDTQYF. CDR3 nucleotide sequence: TGTGCCACCCTCGATATCGGGACCCCCCGGGGAGATACGCAGTATTTT.

The V call is TRBV29-1, the J call TRBJ2-7; 9 nucleotides align to TRBD1. CDR1 is SQVTM and CDR2 is ANQGSEA in the germline V gene. CDR3 length: 12 amino acids. This chain's CDR3 is CAGTGLSYEQYF. CDR3 nucleotide sequence: TGCGCCGGGACAGGGCTCTCCTACGAGCAGTACTTC.

The V and J genes are TRBV6-1 and TRBJ2-7; 10 bases agree with TRBD1. The CDR3 contains 14 residues. Germline CDR1 is MNHNS and CDR2 is SASEGT. The J segment lost 6 bases and the V segment lost 7 bases, leaving 9 bases of the junction unmatched. The CDR3: CASTPGQGFREQYF. CDR3 nucleotides: TGTGCCAGCACCCCGGGACAGGGGTTCCGCGAGCAGTACTTC.